This T cell receptor beta chain was identified in a study of T cells in Graves' hyperthyroidism and ophthalmopathy. The wider study: Before treatment of any kind, peripheral blood was taken at initial diagnosis. Findings of the study overall: A model of 13 V-J pairs discriminated ophthalmopathy from stable hyperthyroidism. Most thyroid-expanded clonotypes above 0.001 were also found in blood.

Diagnosing involved the use of clinical symptoms, serum thyroxine and TRAb, thyroid ultrasound and orbital computed tomography. Regarding this clonotype: Its specificity is not known. It may be a read error: a sequence one base away is much more abundant. This CDR3 fails to terminate in the conserved phenylalanine or tryptophan, so it likely reflects a read error.

The CDR3 regions of TCR beta were amplified from RNA transcripts. First-round RT-PCR of the TCR CDR3 relied on the HTBI primer set. TCRdb recomputed calls from the multiplex PCR reads with MiXCR, one row per CDR3 protein. Found here are roughly 350,000 distinct CDR3 sequences, approximately 13% of them singletons; the top ten hold 34%. The germline V and J ends were trimmed by 0 bases and 11 bases, with 14 bases remaining between them. This CDR3 region has 13 residues. Per germline, CDR1 SGHDT and CDR2 YYEEEE. This TCR was recovered from a woman aged 40 to 55 with Graves' ophthalmopathy. Sequenced input: blood. The chain couples TRBV5-6 to TRBJ1-1; no definite D call. The CDR3 region is CASSLVGNRMAFL. CDR3 sequence (DNA): TGTGCCAGCAGCTTGGTCGGAAACCGAATGGCTTTCCTT.